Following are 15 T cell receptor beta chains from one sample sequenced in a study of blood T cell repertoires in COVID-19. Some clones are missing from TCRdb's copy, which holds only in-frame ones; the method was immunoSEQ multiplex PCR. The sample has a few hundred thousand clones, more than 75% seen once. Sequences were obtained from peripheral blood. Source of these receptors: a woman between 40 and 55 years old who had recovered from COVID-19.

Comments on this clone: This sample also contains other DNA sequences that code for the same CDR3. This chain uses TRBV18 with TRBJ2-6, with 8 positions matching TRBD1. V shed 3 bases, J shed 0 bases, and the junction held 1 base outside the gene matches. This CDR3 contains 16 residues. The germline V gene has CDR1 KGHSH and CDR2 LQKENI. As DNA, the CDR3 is TGTGCCAGCTCACCGGGGACAGGCTCTGGGGCCAACGTCCTGACTTTC. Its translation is CASSPGTGSGANVLTF.

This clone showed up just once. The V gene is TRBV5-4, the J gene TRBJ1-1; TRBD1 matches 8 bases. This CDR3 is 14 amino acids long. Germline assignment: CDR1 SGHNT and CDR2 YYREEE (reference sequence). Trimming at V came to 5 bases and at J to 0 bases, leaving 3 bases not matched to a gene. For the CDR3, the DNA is TGTGCCAGCAGTAAGGACAGGGTGAACACTGAAGCTTTCTTT. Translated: CASSKDRVNTEAFF.

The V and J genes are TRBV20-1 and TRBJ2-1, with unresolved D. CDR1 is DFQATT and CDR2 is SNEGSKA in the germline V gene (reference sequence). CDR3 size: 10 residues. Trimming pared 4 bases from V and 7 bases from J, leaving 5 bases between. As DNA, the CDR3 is TGCAGTGCTACCTCGAATGAGCAGTTCTTC. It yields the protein CSATSNEQFF.

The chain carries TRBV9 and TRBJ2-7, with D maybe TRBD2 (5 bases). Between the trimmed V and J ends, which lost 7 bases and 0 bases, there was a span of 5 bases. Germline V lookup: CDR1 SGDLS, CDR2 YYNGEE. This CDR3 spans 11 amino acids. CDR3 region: CASGSSYEQYF. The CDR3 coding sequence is TGTGCCAGCGGGAGCTCCTACGAGCAGTACTTC.

CDR3: CASRQAGVVGTQYF. The CDR3 DNA reads as TGTGCCAGCAGACAAGCGGGAGTAGTTGGTACGCAGTATTTT. The chain is built from TRBV6-5 and TRBJ2-3; 8 nucleotides line up with TRBD2. The CDR3 sequence is 14 residues long. V was pared by 6 bases and J by 8 bases, with 10 bases of the junction left unmatched. Germline lookup yields CDR1 MNHEY and CDR2 SVGAGI.

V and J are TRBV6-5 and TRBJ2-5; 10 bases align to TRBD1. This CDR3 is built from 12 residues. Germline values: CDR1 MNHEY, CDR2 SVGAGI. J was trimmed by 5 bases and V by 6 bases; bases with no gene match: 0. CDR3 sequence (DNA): TGTGCCAGCAGGACAGGGGGCGAGACCCAGTACTTC. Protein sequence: CASRTGGETQYF.

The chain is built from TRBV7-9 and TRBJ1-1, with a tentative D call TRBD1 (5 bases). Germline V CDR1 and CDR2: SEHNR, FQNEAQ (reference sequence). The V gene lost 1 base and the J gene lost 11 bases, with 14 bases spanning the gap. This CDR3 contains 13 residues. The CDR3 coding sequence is TGTGCCAGCAGCTTAGGGCGCCTCCGGGGGGCTTTCTTT. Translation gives CASSLGRLRGAFF.

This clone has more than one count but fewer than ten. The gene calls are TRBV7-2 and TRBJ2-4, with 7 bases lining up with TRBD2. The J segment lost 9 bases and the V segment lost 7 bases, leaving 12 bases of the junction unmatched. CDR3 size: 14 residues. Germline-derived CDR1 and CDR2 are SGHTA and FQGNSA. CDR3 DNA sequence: TGTGCCAGCACCCTCGGGGGAGGGCTGGGCATTCAGTACTTC. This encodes CASTLGGGLGIQYF.

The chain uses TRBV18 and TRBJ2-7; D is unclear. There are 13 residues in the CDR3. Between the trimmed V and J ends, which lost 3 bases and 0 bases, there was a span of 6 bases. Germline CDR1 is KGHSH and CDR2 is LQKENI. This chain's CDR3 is CASSPPHSYEQYF. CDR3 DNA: TGTGCCAGCTCACCCCCCCACTCCTACGAGCAGTACTTC.

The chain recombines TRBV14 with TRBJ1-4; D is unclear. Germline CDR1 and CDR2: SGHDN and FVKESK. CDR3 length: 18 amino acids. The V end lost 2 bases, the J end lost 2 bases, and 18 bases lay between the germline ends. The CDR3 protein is CASSQTRTSAGTNEKLFF. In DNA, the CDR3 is TGTGCCAGCAGCCAAACCAGGACGTCTGCGGGGACTAATGAAAAACTGTTTTTT.

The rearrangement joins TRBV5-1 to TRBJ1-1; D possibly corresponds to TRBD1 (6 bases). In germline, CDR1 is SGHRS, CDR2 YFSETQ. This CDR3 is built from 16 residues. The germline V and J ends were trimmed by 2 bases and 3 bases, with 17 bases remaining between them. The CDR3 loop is CASSFSRGGRDTEAFF. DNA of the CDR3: TGCGCCAGCAGCTTTTCCAGGGGAGGGAGAGACACTGAAGCTTTCTTT.

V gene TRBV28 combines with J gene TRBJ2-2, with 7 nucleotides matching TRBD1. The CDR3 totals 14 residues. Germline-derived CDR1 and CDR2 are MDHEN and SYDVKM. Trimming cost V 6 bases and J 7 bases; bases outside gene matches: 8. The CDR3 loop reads CASRKLGGFGELFF. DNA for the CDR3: TGTGCCAGCAGAAAACTAGGGGGCTTCGGGGAGCTGTTTTTT.

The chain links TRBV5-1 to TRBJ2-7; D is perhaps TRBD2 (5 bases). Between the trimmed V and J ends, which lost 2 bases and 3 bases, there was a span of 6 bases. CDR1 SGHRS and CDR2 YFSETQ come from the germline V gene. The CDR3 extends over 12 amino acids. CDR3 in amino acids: CASSFEGYEQYF. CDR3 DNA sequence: TGCGCCAGCAGCTTTGAGGGCTACGAGCAGTACTTC.

For the CDR3, the DNA is TGTGCCAGCAGCCCAAGCGGGGGCCCTGGGGAGCAGTACTTC. This encodes CASSPSGGPGEQYF. The chain uses TRBV7-3 and TRBJ2-7; the match to TRBD2 covers 8 bases. Germline V lookup: CDR1 SGHTA, CDR2 FQGTGA. CDR3 length: 14 amino acids. Trimming removed 5 bases from V and 7 bases from J; junction bases left unmatched: 10.

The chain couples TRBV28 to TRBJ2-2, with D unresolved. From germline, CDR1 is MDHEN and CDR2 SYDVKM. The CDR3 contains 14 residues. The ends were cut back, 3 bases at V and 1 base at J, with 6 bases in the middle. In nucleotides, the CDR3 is TGTGCCAGCAGTTTTGGGCAGAACACCGGGGAGCTGTTTTTT. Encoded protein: CASSFGQNTGELFF.